There are a few counts of the clone carrying this T cell receptor (beta chain). Its antigen is not identified. The data stem from a study of molecular identifiers for immune sequencing clone quantification. Regarding the study as a whole: Highly expanded clone sizes could end up underestimated if a barcode were shared by identical TCR molecules.

Previously described methods and listed TCR primers were employed for the bulk TCR libraries. TCRdb passed the PCR reads through MiXCR, listing each CDR3 protein once. The sample contains about 630,000 distinct CDR3 sequences, 25% of which appear only once. The origin of this receptor is a human donor in good health. Some libraries in this study had Jurkat cell RNA spiked in. Sample: naive CD8+ T cells from blood, with Jurkat cell RNA spiked in. Subset of the sample: FACS-sorted CD8+CD4-CCR7+CD45RA+ naive T cells.

The CDR3 region has the DNA TGTGCCAGCAGCTTAACGGTAGTTCCCGTAAGCTCCTACGAGCAGTACTTC. Its translation: CASSLTVVPVSSYEQYF. The chain links TRBV11-2 to TRBJ2-7; D unresolved. The V end lost 2 bases, the J end lost 0 bases, and 17 bases lay between the germline ends. Per the germline V gene, CDR1 is SGHAT and CDR2 is FQNNGV. The CDR3 spans 17 residues.